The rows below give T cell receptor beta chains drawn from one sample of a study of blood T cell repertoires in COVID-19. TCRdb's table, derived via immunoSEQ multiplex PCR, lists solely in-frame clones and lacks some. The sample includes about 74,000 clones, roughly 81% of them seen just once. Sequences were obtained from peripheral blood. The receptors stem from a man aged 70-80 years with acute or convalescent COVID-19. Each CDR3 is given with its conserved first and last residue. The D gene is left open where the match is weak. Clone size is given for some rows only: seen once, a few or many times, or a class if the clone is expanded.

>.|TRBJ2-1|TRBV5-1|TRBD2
CASSFTSGGYNEQFF
TGCGCCAGCAGCTTTACTAGCGGGGGCTACAATGAGCAGTTCTTC
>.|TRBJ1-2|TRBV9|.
CASSVVQGRGGYTF
TGTGCCAGCAGCGTAGTTCAGGGGAGGGGTGGCTACACCTTC
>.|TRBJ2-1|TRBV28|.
CASEEGHNEQFF
TGTGCCAGCGAGGAGGGACACAATGAGCAGTTCTTC
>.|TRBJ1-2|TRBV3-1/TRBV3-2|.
CASSQSGSLYGYTF
TGTGCCAGCAGCCAATCAGGGTCCCTATATGGCTACACCTTC
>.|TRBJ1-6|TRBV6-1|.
CASSEDRRNSPLHF
TGTGCCAGCAGCGAAGACAGGAGAAATTCACCCCTCCACTTT
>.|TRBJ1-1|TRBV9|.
CASSVITGGTEAFF
TGTGCCAGCAGCGTTATTACGGGGGGCACTGAAGCTTTCTTT
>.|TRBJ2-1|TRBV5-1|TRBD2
CASSPSGGAGPYNEQFF
TGCGCCAGCAGCCCCAGTGGGGGAGCGGGGCCCTACAATGAGCAGTTCTTC
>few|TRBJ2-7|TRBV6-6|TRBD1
CASSLPPSGQGAPYEQYF
TGTGCCAGCAGTCTTCCCCCCAGCGGACAGGGGGCCCCCTACGAGCAGTACTTC
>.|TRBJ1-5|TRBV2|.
CASSAQSGAGNQPQHF
TGTGCCAGCAGTGCCCAGTCAGGGGCGGGCAATCAGCCCCAGCATTTT
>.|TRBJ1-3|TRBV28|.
CASTSSGSGNTIYF
TGTGCCAGCACCTCGTCGGGCTCTGGAAACACCATATATTTT
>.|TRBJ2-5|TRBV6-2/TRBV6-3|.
CASSYSAGLREETQYF
TGTGCCAGCAGTTACTCGGCGGGACTGAGGGAGGAGACCCAGTACTTC
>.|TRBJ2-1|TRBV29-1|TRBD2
CSVEGFSGGDYNEQFF
TGCAGCGTTGAGGGATTTAGCGGGGGAGATTACAATGAGCAGTTCTTC
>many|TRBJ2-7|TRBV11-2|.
CASSLVAQDPQYF
TGTGCCAGCAGCTTAGTGGCTCAAGATCCCCAGTACTTC
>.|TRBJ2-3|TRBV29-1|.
CSAPGLLITDTQYF
TGCAGCGCCCCGGGACTCCTCATTACAGATACGCAGTATTTT
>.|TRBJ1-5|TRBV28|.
CASSLLRGGNQPQHF
TGTGCCAGCAGTTTACTTCGGGGGGGGAATCAGCCCCAGCATTTT
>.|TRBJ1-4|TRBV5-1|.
CASSPRQSTNEKLFF
TGCGCCAGCAGCCCGAGACAGTCAACTAATGAAAAACTGTTTTTT
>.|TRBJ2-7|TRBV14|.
CASSQALGVSYEQYF
TGTGCCAGCAGCCAAGCGCTAGGCGTATCCTACGAGCAGTACTTC
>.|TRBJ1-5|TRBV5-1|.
CASSLDAGHQPQHF
TGCGCCAGCAGCTTGGACGCAGGGCATCAGCCCCAGCATTTT
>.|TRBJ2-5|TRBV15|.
CATSRERGGQETQYF
TGTGCCACCAGCAGAGAAAGGGGAGGCCAAGAGACCCAGTACTTC
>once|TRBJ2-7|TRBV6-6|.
CASTREDEQYF
TGTGCCAGCACACGGGAAGACGAGCAGTACTTC
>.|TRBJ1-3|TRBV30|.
CAWSVDGRGGNTIYF
TGTGCCTGGAGTGTAGATGGCCGGGGGGGAAACACCATATATTTT
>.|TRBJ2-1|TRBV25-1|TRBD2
CASIALDSGSYNEQFF
TGTGCCAGCATCGCCCTCGATAGCGGGTCCTACAATGAGCAGTTCTTC
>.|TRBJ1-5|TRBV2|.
CASSGFGGVDQPQHF
TGTGCCAGCAGTGGCTTCGGGGGGGTTGATCAGCCCCAGCATTTT